This T cell receptor (beta chain) was recovered during a study of tumor and adjacent non-tumor tissue in lung cancer. RNA was extracted from bulk tissue without any cell sorting. Three rounds of nested PCR, following a modified ARM-PCR protocol, produced the TCRbeta library. TCRdb fed the multiplex PCR reads into MiXCR, producing one record per CDR3 protein. Among some 71,000 distinct CDR3 sequences listed, 72% were seen once. The CDR3 contains 15 residues. Germline CDR1 and CDR2: DFQATT and SNEGSKA (reference sequence). Trimming took off 1 base at V and 5 bases at J, with 16 bases between the two ends. This clonotype was seen many times.

The sequenced sample consisted of lung tumor tissue. This TCR was sampled from a middle-aged woman with non-small cell lung cancer. The chain uses TRBV20-1 and TRBJ2-3; the D gene is possibly TRBD1 (5 bases). CDR3 loop: CSARAQQGVIDTQYF. The CDR3 DNA sequence: TGCAGTGCTAGAGCCCAGCAAGGGGTTATAGATACGCAGTATTTT.